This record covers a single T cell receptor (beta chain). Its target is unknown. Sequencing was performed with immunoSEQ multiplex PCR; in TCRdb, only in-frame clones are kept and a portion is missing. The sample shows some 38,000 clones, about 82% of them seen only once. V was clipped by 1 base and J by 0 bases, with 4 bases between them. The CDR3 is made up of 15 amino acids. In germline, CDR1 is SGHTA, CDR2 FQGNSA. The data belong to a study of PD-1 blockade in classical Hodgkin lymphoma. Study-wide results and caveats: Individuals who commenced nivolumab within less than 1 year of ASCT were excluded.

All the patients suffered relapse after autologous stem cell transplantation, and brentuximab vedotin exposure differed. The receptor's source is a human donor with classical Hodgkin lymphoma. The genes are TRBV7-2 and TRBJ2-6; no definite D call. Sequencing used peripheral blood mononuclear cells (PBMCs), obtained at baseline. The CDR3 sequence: CASSLGGSGANVLTF. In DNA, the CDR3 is TGTGCCAGCAGCTTAGGCGGCTCTGGGGCCAACGTCCTGACTTTC.